Listed below are T cell receptor beta chains from one sample, sequenced in a study of blood T cell repertoires in COVID-19. The protocol was immunoSEQ multiplex PCR, while the TCRdb copy is restricted to in-frame clones and leaves out a portion. The data contain about 110,000 clones, less than 75% of them singletons. Sequencing used peripheral blood. These TCRs come from a woman aged 40 to 55 with acute or convalescent COVID-19. CDR3s include the opening cysteine and the closing phenylalanine or tryptophan. Each record gives: CDR3 DNA, CDR3 protein, V gene, J gene, D gene, clone size. D genes are given only for firm matches. The listing skips clone size in some rows; elsewhere it reads once, few, many or a size class.

TGTGCCAGCAGCGGGGGACAGGGGGATGGCTACACCTTC,CASSGGQGDGYTF,TRBV7-9,TRBJ1-2,TRBD1,-
TGTGCCAGCAGTTCGATAACGACTAGCGGGGGGGCGCAGTTCTTC,CASSSITTSGGAQFF,TRBV6-2/TRBV6-3,TRBJ2-1,TRBD2,-
TGTGCCAGCAGCGAGACTAGCGGGGGGGCGTTGGGGAATGAGCAGTTCTTC,CASSETSGGALGNEQFF,TRBV9,TRBJ2-1,TRBD2,-
TGTGCCAGCAATCAGGGGGCTATCGACTATGGCTACACCTTC,CASNQGAIDYGYTF,TRBV2,TRBJ1-2,TRBD1,-
TGTGCCAGTAGTATTTGGGGACAGGACGAGCAGTACTTC,CASSIWGQDEQYF,TRBV19,TRBJ2-7,TRBD1,-
TGCGCCAGCAGCCCGGGACTGGGGGCAGATACGCAGTATTTT,CASSPGLGADTQYF,TRBV4-1,TRBJ2-3,-,-
TGTGCCAGCTCACCAGGGGTATTGGGGGGGCGCGCAGTCCATCGGGAGCAGTTCTTC,CASSPGVLGGRAVHREQFF,TRBV18,TRBJ2-1,-,-
TGCGCCAGCAGGCCGGTAGGGGCGCGGGGTTGGTACGAGCAGTACTTC,CASRPVGARGWYEQYF,TRBV10-1,TRBJ2-7,-,-
TGCGCCAGCAGCCCTACAGGGGATTCCAACTATGGCTACACCTTC,CASSPTGDSNYGYTF,TRBV4-3,TRBJ1-2,TRBD1,-
TGTGCCAGGCAGGGTTATGTGTCGAGCAATCAGCCCCAGCATTTT,CARQGYVSSNQPQHF,TRBV6-5,TRBJ1-5,-,few
TGTGCCAGCAGCTGGCTCCAAAGGGGGGGAGTAGAGACCCAGTACTTC,CASSWLQRGGVETQYF,TRBV12-1,TRBJ2-5,-,-
TGTGCCAGCAATCAGGGAAGGGATGAGCAGTACTTC,CASNQGRDEQYF,TRBV28,TRBJ2-7,-,-
TGTGCCATCAGTGGTGGGGGCACAAGGGCCTACGAGCAGTACTTC,CAISGGGTRAYEQYF,TRBV10-3,TRBJ2-7,-,-
TGTGCCAGCACCGGCGGCTATACAGATACGCAGTATTTT,CASTGGYTDTQYF,TRBV6-5,TRBJ2-3,-,-
TGCGCCAGCAGTAGACAGGCGAGCACAGATACGCAGTATTTT,CASSRQASTDTQYF,TRBV5-1,TRBJ2-3,-,once
TGCGCCAGCAGCTTGGAGTATAGCTCCTACAATGAGCAGTTCTTC,CASSLEYSSYNEQFF,TRBV5-1,TRBJ2-1,-,-
TGTGCCAGTACCACGGGACAGCTCACAGATACGCAGTATTTT,CASTTGQLTDTQYF,TRBV19,TRBJ2-3,TRBD1,-
TGTGCCAGTAGTATATTTTATTCCGGGACAGGGGGCTTGAATGAGCAGTTCTTC,CASSIFYSGTGGLNEQFF,TRBV19,TRBJ2-1,TRBD1,-
TGTGCCAGCAGTTTATCCGCCAACACTCAGGGGAACTATGGCTACACCTTC,CASSLSANTQGNYGYTF,TRBV27,TRBJ1-2,-,few
TGTGCCAGCTCACAAGACTCGGCCTCCTACGAGCAGTACTTC,CASSQDSASYEQYF,TRBV18,TRBJ2-7,-,-
TGTGCCAGCAGTTACTCCCCCCGCGATAATTCACCCCTCCACTTT,CASSYSPRDNSPLHF,TRBV6-5,TRBJ1-6,-,-
TGTGCCAGCAGCGTAGGGGAACATTCACCCCTCCACTTT,CASSVGEHSPLHF,TRBV6-5,TRBJ1-6,-,few
TGTGCCAGCAGGGGACAGTTGAACACTGAAGCTTTCTTT,CASRGQLNTEAFF,TRBV28,TRBJ1-1,TRBD1,-
TGTGCCAGCAGCTCAACTGGAAACACCATATATTTT,CASSSTGNTIYF,TRBV5-6,TRBJ1-3,-,-
TGTGCCAGCAGCTTAGTCTGGCAGGGCCAAGAGACCCAGTACTTC,CASSLVWQGQETQYF,TRBV7-6,TRBJ2-5,-,-
TGTGCCAGCAGTGATTCGTTCGGCGGGGTTGTTCTCCACTTT,CASSDSFGGVVLHF,TRBV6-1,TRBJ1-6,-,few
TGTGCCAGCAGCCAAGATAAGCGGGAGTCCCCCCCCAATGAGCAGTTCTTC,CASSQDKRESPPNEQFF,TRBV14,TRBJ2-1,TRBD2,-
TGCGCCAGCAGCTCGGACAGTTGGAACACTGAAGCTTTCTTT,CASSSDSWNTEAFF,TRBV5-1,TRBJ1-1,-,-
TGTGCCAGCAGCGGGGACAGGGGTCGCACCGGGGAGCTGTTTTTT,CASSGDRGRTGELFF,TRBV11-2,TRBJ2-2,TRBD1,-
TGTGCCATCAGTGAATCTACAGGGGCCCCGCTGGTCGAGCAGTACTTC,CAISESTGAPLVEQYF,TRBV10-3,TRBJ2-7,TRBD1,-
TGTGCCAGCAGCTTACTGGAACAGGGGGCAAATACGCAGTATTTT,CASSLLEQGANTQYF,TRBV11-1,TRBJ2-3,TRBD1,-
TGTGCCACCAGTGATGGCTCGGGGTGGGTAGATACGCAGTATTTT,CATSDGSGWVDTQYF,TRBV24-1,TRBJ2-3,-,-
TGCAGCGTTGAAGTAGGTCAGGGGTTTGCCAATGAGCAGTTCTTC,CSVEVGQGFANEQFF,TRBV29-1,TRBJ2-1,-,once
TGTGCCAGCAGCTTAGAAAATAAGTGGCTGACCTACGAGCAGTACTTC,CASSLENKWLTYEQYF,TRBV13,TRBJ2-7,-,few
TGTGCCTGGGGCCACTTGTCCTATGGCTACACCTTC,CAWGHLSYGYTF,TRBV30,TRBJ1-2,-,-
TGTGCCAGCAGCCAAGAGTGGACTTTGAGGCATGGCTACACCTTC,CASSQEWTLRHGYTF,TRBV2,TRBJ1-2,-,once
TGTGCCACCCAACAACCCTACAACCGGGAGGCTTTCTTT,CATQQPYNREAFF,TRBV28,TRBJ1-1,-,once
TGTGCCAGCAGCTATGGGGACAATCTTTCGGCCCTCCACTTT,CASSYGDNLSALHF,TRBV7-9,TRBJ1-6,-,-
TGTGCCAGCAGGACAGCCATGAACACTGAAGCTTTCTTT,CASRTAMNTEAFF,TRBV28,TRBJ1-1,-,-
TGTGCCAGTAGACAGGGGGCCACCGGGGAGCTGTTTTTT,CASRQGATGELFF,TRBV19,TRBJ2-2,TRBD1,many
TGCGCCAGCAGCATTACACCCTCGGGACAGGGTCTATCGGAGCAGTACTTC,CASSITPSGQGLSEQYF,TRBV5-1,TRBJ2-7,TRBD1,-
TGCAGCGTTGCCGATTCCTGGGCAGTAACTGAAGCTTTCTTT,CSVADSWAVTEAFF,TRBV29-1,TRBJ1-1,-,-
TGTGCCATCAGTGACCCCCAGGGGCACTCTGGAAACACCATATATTTT,CAISDPQGHSGNTIYF,TRBV10-3,TRBJ1-3,-,many
TGTGCCAGCAGCCCCCGGGGGGCCAACACTGAAGCTTTCTTT,CASSPRGANTEAFF,TRBV7-3,TRBJ1-1,-,-
TGTGCCAGCAGGGGCGACAGCTCCTATAATTCACCCCTCCACTTT,CASRGDSSYNSPLHF,TRBV2,TRBJ1-6,-,-
TGCGCCAGCAGCTTGGGGGGGACAGGGGATGGCTACACCTTC,CASSLGGTGDGYTF,TRBV5-1,TRBJ1-2,TRBD1,-